This T cell receptor (beta chain) comes out of a study of identifying expanded T cells in peripheral blood. Study-level results: Variance in clone template counts between roughly two-week samples significantly increased with total template count across all healthy donors. Over two and four weeks, about 17 and 20 clones changed, versus around 1.3 between replicates.

Regarding this clone: Its matching antigen is unknown.

During the collection period, no donor immune events like infections were recorded. Only in-frame clones appear in the TCRdb table, and some are missing; sequencing was by immunoSEQ multiplex PCR. The data show fewer than 85,000 clones, with 80% to 90% seen just once and 15% to 20% held by the top ten. Trimming removed 9 bases from V and 9 bases from J, with 21 bases in between. The CDR3 spans 15 residues. CDR1 is SEHNR and CDR2 is FQNEAQ in the germline V gene (reference sequence). The chain joins TRBV7-9 to TRBJ1-6; D not resolved. The sequencing input was blood. The receptor was isolated from a person between 18 and 75 years old in good health. CDR3 bases: TGTGCCAGAAAGCGCCGCCTCCGGGCCGGTTCACCCCTCCACTTT. This codes for CARKRRLRAGSPLHF.